The entry below gives a single TCR beta chain sequence along with its context. Its antigen is still unknown. Within the sample, other DNA sequences also encode this same CDR3. This entry belongs to a study of shared clonotypes between healthy human individuals. This CDR3 has 12 amino acids. With 1 base removed from V and 4 bases from J, the gap between germline ends came to 7 bases. Germline assignment: CDR1 GTSNPN and CDR2 SVGIG (reference sequence). General study results and limits: Roughly 5.3% of naive CD4 clonotypes were common to four donors. Larger estimated richness was generally seen in naive subsets than in memory subsets.

Running of the assay took place at deep level. Clones were read by immunoSEQ multiplex PCR, and TCRdb kept only the in-frame ones, dropping some. Here the sample spans millions of clones, around nine tenths being singletons. The sequenced material came from naive CD4+ T cells sorted from blood. As to subset: CD45RA+ positively selected. The clonotype was recovered from a young man in good health. This chain uses TRBV30 with TRBJ1-1; D remains unclear. CDR3 loop: CAWSGGVTEAFF. CDR3 sequence (DNA): TGTGCCTGGAGTGGGGGAGTCACTGAAGCTTTCTTT. Variable domain in full (rest from reference TRBV30 and TRBJ1-1): SQTIHQWPATLVQPVGSPLSLECTVEGTSNPNLYWYRQAAGRGLQLLFYSVGIGQISSEVPQNLSASRPQDRQFILSSKKLLLSDSGFYLCAWSGGVTEAFFGQGTRLTVV.